These 13 T cell receptor beta chains originate from one sample sequenced in a study of vaccination and CD4 T cells after COVID-19. TCRdb reprocessed the PCR reads via MiXCR and lists one record per CDR3 protein. In the table there are 20,000 to 25,000 distinct CDR3 sequences, approximately 51% of which are singletons. The specimen was CD4+ T cells from blood, collected before SARS-CoV-2 vaccination. The origin of the receptors is a human donor who had recovered from COVID-19.

V usage is TRBV6-2 or TRBV6-3 and J usage is TRBJ1-6, with TRBD1 as a possible D gene (6 bases). In germline, CDR1 is MNHEY, CDR2 SVGEGT. The CDR3 is made up of 14 amino acids. The V end lost 2 bases, the J end lost 7 bases, and 9 bases lay between the germline ends. The CDR3, as DNA: TGTGCCAGCAGTTACACAGGGATGAATTCACCCCTCCACTTT. It encodes CASSYTGMNSPLHF.

This clonotype was found once. The genes are TRBV10-3 and TRBJ2-7; 7 nucleotides line up with TRBD2. Germline CDR1 reads ENHRY; CDR2 reads SYGVKD. The CDR3 spans 13 residues. The trim removed 11 bases at V and 7 bases at J, leaving 14 bases unmatched. CDR3 sequence (DNA): TGTGCCCCAGTTGCAGGGCTAGCGGAGGAGCAGTACTTC. Protein: CAPVAGLAEEQYF.

In its sample, this clonotype was seen a few times. The chain is built from TRBV28 and TRBJ1-1; the D is unclear. Germline CDR1 MDHEN, CDR2 SYDVKM. Trimming removed 7 bases at V and 0 bases at J, with 9 bases between. This CDR3 has 13 amino acids. CDR3 bases: TGTGCCAGCATCGATACCTTGAACACTGAAGCTTTCTTT. Its protein is CASIDTLNTEAFF.

The CDR3 nucleotides read TGTGCCACCAGCAGAGCCAGCTACGGGGGAGGGCCTTCCTACAATGAGCAGTTCTTC. It specifies CATSRASYGGGPSYNEQFF. This sequence joins TRBV15 and TRBJ2-1; 7 bases line up with TRBD2. V was pared by 1 base and J by 1 base, with 13 bases of the junction left unmatched. Looked up from germline, CDR1 is LNHNV and CDR2 is YYDKDF (reference sequence). The CDR3 loop spans 19 amino acids.

The V call is TRBV20-1, the J call TRBJ1-1; 8 positions match TRBD1. The trim removed 6 bases at V and 0 bases at J, leaving 9 bases unmatched. CDR1 is DFQATT and CDR2 is SNEGSKA in the germline V gene (reference sequence). This CDR3 is 15 amino acids long. Here the CDR3 DNA reads TGCAGTGCCCCTGGACAGGGTGGTCTGAACACTGAAGCTTTCTTT. Translated, it gives CSAPGQGGLNTEAFF.

This chain links TRBV28 with TRBJ1-2, with D unclear. The ends were cut back, 4 bases at V and 4 bases at J, with 7 bases in the middle. In germline, CDR1 is MDHEN, CDR2 SYDVKM. The CDR3 contains 12 residues. CDR3 coding DNA: TGTGCCAGCAGTTCTACACCCTATGGCTACACCTTC. It is translated as CASSSTPYGYTF.

The chain links TRBV6-1 to TRBJ2-2; a possible D gene is TRBD2 (5 bases). This CDR3 region has 15 residues. Germline V lookup: CDR1 MNHNS, CDR2 SASEGT. The ends were cut back, 3 bases at V and 5 bases at J, with 13 bases in the middle. The CDR3 nucleotides read TGTGCCAGCAGTGAGCCCCGCGGGTGGACCGGGGAGCTGTTTTTT. The encoded protein is CASSEPRGWTGELFF.

A few counts support this clonotype. The chain joins TRBV20-1 to TRBJ1-2; D not resolved. CDR3 length equals 12 residues. CDR1 DFQATT and CDR2 SNEGSKA come from the germline V gene (reference sequence). V was clipped by 3 bases and J by 4 bases, with 9 bases between them. DNA of the CDR3: TGCAGTGCTAGCGGCAGAGCCTATGGCTACACCTTC. Translated: CSASGRAYGYTF.

The genes are TRBV7-9 and TRBJ2-2; 8 bases align to TRBD1. This CDR3 region has 15 residues. Germline V gives CDR1 SEHNR, CDR2 FQNEAQ (reference sequence). V shed 7 bases and J 6 bases; nucleotides not matched to a gene: 10. CDR3 DNA sequence: TGTGCCAGCACCCCCGGGAGACAGGGGCCCGGGGAGCTGTTTTTT. This codes for CASTPGRQGPGELFF. The full variable domain, completed using reference TRBV7-9 and TRBJ2-2, is DTGVSQNPRHKITKRGQNVTFRCDPISEHNRLYWYRQTLGQGPEFLTYFQNEAQLEKSRLLSDRFSAERPKGSFSTLEIQRTEQGDSAMYLCASTPGRQGPGELFFGEGSRLTVL.

This clonotype has a handful of counts. This chain connects TRBV12-3 or TRBV12-4 to TRBJ1-5; D remains unclear. Trimming took off 1 base at V and 4 bases at J, with 14 bases between the two ends. The CDR3 has 16 amino acids. The CDR3 reads CASSLVAGVTNQPQHF. In DNA, the CDR3 is TGTGCCAGCAGTTTAGTGGCAGGAGTGACTAATCAGCCCCAGCATTTT.

This sequence joins TRBV20-1 and TRBJ2-1, with 10 bases matching TRBD2. CDR3 size: 15 residues. The ends lost 3 bases at V and 9 bases at J; junction bases unmatched: 11. CDR1 and CDR2 from the germline V gene are DFQATT and SNEGSKA (reference sequence). CDR3 bases: TGCAGTGCTAGTGGATCCCTAGCGGGAGAGGTTGAGCAGTTCTTC. It codes for CSASGSLAGEVEQFF.

About this clonotype: The junction departs from the called germline gene at one end, perhaps through a read error. This chain connects TRBV20-1 to TRBJ1-4; D possibly corresponds to TRBD1 (6 bases). The CDR3 runs 13 residues. Per the germline V gene, CDR1 is DFQATT and CDR2 is SNEGSKA (reference sequence). CDR3 in amino acids: CSVRQDPNEKLFF. CDR3 coding DNA: TGCAGTGTTAGACAGGATCCTAATGAAAAACTGTTTTTT.

The genes are TRBV11-3 and TRBJ2-1, with D unclear. Looked up from germline, CDR1 is SGHNT and CDR2 is YENEEA. The CDR3 contains 15 residues. V was clipped by 6 bases and J by 5 bases, with 17 bases between them. DNA for the CDR3: TGTGCCAGCAGTAGAGAAGGCGCTTTTAACAATGAGCAGTTCTTC. Amino acid sequence: CASSREGAFNNEQFF. The entire variable domain, with the rest obtained from reference TRBV11-3 and TRBJ2-1, is as follows: EAGVVQSPRYKIIEKKQPVAFWCNPISGHNTLYWYLQNLGQGPELLIRYENEEAVDDSQLPKDRFSAERLKGVDSTLKIQPAELGDSAVYLCASSREGAFNNEQFFGPGTRLTVL.